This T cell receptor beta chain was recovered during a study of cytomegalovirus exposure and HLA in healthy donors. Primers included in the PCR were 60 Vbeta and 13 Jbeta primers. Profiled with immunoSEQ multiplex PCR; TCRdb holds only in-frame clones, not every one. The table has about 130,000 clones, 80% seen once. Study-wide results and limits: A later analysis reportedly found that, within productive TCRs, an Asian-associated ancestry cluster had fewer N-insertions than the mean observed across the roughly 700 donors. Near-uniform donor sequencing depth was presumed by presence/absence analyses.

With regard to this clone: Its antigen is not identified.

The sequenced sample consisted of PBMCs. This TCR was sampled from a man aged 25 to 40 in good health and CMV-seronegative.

The chain's CDR3 is CASSHGQGVNTEAFF. As DNA, the CDR3 is TGTGCCAGCAGCCATGGACAGGGCGTGAACACTGAAGCTTTCTTT. The V and J genes are TRBV4-2 and TRBJ1-1; TRBD1 agrees at 8 bases. Germline CDR1 is LGHNA and CDR2 is YNFKEQ. J was trimmed by 0 bases and V by 3 bases; bases with no gene match: 3. CDR3 size: 15 residues.